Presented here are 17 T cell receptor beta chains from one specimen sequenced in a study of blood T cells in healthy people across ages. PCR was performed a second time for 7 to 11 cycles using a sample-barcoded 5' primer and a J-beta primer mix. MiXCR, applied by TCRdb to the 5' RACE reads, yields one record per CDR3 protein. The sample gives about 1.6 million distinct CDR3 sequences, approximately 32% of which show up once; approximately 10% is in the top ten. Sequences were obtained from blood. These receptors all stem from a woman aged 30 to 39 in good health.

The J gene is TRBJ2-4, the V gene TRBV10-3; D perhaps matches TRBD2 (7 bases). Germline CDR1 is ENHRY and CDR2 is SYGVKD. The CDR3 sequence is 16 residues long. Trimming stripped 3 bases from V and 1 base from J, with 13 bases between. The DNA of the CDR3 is TGTGCCATCAGTGATGGGGGGGCGATGGCCAAAAACATTCAGTACTTC. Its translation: CAISDGGAMAKNIQYF.

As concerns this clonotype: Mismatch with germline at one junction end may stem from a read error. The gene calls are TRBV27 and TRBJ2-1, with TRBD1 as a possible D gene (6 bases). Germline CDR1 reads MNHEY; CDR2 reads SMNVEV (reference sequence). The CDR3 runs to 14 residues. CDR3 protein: CATRQGNQYSEQFF. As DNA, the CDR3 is TGTGCCACCAGGCAGGGGAACCAGTACAGTGAGCAGTTCTTC.

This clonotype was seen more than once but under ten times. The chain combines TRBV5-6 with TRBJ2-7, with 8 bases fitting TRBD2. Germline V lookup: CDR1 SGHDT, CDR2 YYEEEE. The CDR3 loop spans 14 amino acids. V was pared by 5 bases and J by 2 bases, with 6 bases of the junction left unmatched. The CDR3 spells CASRKWGLAYEQYF. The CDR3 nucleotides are TGTGCCAGCAGAAAATGGGGACTAGCCTACGAGCAGTACTTC.

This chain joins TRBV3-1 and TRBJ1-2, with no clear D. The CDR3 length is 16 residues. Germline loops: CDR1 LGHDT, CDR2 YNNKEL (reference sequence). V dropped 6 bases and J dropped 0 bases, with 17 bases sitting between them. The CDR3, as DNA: TGTGCCAGCAGTCTCACTCGACGGCCCGCTAACTATGGCTACACCTTC. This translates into CASSLTRRPANYGYTF. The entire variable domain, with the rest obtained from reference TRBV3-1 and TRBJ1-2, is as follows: DTAVSQTPKYLVTQMGNDKSIKCEQNLGHDTMYWYKQDSKKFLKIMFSYNNKELIINETVPNRFSPKSPDKAHLNLHINSLELGDSAVYFCASSLTRRPANYGYTFGSGTRLTVV.

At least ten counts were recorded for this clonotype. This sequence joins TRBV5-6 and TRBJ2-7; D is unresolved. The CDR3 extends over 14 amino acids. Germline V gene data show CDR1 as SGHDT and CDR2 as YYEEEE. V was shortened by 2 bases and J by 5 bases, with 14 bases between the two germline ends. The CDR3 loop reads CASSLEVLADEQYF. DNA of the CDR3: TGTGCCAGCAGCTTAGAGGTCCTGGCGGACGAGCAGTACTTC.

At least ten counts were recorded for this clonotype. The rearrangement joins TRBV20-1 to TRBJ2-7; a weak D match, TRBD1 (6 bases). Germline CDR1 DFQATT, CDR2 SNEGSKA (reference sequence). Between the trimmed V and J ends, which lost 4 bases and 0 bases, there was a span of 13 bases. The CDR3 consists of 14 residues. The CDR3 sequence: CSATRQESSYEQYF. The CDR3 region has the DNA TGCAGTGCTACCCGACAGGAGAGCTCCTACGAGCAGTACTTC.

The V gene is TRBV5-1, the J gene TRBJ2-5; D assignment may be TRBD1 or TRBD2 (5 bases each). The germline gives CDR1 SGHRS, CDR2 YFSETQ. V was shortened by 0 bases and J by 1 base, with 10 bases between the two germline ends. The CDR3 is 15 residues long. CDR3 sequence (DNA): TGCGCCAGCAGCTTGGTGGGGGTATCCCAAGAGACCCAGTACTTC. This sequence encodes CASSLVGVSQETQYF.

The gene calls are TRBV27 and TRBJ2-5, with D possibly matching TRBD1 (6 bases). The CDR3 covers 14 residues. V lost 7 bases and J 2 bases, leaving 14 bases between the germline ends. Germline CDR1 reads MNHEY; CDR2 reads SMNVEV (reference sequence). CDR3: CASTSDSAQETQYF. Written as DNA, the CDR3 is TGTGCCAGCACCTCGGACAGCGCACAAGAGACCCAGTACTTC.

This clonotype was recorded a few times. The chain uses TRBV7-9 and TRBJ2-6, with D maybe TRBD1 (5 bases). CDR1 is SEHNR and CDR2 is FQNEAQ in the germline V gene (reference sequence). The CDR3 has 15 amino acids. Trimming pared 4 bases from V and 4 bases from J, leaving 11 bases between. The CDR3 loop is CASSSRASGANVLTF. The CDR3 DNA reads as TGTGCCAGCAGCTCCAGGGCGTCGGGGGCCAACGTCCTGACTTTC. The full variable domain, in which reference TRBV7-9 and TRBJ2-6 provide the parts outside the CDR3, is DTGVSQNPRHKITKRGQNVTFRCDPISEHNRLYWYRQTLGQGPEFLTYFQNEAQLEKSRLLSDRFSAERPKGSFSTLEIQRTEQGDSAMYLCASSSRASGANVLTFGAGSRLTVL.

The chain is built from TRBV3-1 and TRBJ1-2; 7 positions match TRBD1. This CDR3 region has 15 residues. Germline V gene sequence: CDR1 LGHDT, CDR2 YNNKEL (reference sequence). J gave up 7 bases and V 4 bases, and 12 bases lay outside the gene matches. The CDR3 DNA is TGTGCCAGCAGCCTCCCGGGACAGCGGACGAGTGGCTACACCTTC. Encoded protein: CASSLPGQRTSGYTF.

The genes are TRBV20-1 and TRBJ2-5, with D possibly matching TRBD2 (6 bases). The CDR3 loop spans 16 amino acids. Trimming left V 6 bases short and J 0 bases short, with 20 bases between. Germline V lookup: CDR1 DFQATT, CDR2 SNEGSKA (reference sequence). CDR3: CSAGGPAAKYQETQYF. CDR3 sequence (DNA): TGCAGTGCAGGAGGGCCCGCGGCAAAGTACCAAGAGACCCAGTACTTC.

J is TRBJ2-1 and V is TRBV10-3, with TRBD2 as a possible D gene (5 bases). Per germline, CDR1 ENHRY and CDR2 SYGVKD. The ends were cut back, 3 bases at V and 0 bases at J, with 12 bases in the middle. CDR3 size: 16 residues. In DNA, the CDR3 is TGTGCCATCAGTGATAATGAGGGAGTCTCCTACAATGAGCAGTTCTTC. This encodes CAISDNEGVSYNEQFF.

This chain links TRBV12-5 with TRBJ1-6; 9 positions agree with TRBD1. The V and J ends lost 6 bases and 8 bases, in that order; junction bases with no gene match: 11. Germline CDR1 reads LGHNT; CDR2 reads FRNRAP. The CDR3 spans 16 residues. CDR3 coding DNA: TGTGCTAGTGGCGCGTTCGACAGGGGGAAGGATTCACCCCTCCACTTT. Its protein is CASGAFDRGKDSPLHF.

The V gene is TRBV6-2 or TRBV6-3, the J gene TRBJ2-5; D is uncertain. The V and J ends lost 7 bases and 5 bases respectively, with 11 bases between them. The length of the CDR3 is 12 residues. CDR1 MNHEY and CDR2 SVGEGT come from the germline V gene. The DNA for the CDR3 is TGTGCCAGCACTACTCTTGGGGAGACCCAGTACTTC. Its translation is CASTTLGETQYF.

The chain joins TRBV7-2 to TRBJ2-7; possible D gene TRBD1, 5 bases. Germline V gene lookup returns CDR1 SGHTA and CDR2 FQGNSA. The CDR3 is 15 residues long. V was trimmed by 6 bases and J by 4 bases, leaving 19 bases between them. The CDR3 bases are TGTGCCAGCAGTTTGAAGGGTTGGACAAGGTACGAGCAGTACTTC. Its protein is CASSLKGWTRYEQYF.

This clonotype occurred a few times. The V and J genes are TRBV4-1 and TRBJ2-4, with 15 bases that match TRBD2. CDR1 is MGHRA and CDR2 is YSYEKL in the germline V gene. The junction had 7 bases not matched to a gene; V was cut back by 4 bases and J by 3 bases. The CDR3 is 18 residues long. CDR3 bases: TGCGCCAGCAGCCGCGGACTAGCGGGAGGGGATATCAAAAACATTCAGTACTTC. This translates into CASSRGLAGGDIKNIQYF.

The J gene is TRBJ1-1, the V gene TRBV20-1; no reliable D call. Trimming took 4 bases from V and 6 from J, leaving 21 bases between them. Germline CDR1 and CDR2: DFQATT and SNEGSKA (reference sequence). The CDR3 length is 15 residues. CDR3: CSAKLESRRSSEAFF. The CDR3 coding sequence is TGCAGTGCTAAATTGGAATCCAGGAGAAGTTCTGAAGCTTTCTTT.